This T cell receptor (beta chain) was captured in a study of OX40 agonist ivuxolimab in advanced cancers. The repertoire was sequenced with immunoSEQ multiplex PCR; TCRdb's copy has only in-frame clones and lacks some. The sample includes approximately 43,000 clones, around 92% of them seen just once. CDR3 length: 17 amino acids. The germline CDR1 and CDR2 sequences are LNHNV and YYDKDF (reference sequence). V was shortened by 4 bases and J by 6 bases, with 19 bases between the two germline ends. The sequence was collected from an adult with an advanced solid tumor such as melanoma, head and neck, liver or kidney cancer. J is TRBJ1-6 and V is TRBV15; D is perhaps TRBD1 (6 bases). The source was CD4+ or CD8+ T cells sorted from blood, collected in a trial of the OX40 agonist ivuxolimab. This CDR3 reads CATSTLVGGLSNSPLHF. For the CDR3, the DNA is TGTGCCACCAGCACCCTTGTGGGGGGGCTTAGTAATTCACCCCTCCACTTT.